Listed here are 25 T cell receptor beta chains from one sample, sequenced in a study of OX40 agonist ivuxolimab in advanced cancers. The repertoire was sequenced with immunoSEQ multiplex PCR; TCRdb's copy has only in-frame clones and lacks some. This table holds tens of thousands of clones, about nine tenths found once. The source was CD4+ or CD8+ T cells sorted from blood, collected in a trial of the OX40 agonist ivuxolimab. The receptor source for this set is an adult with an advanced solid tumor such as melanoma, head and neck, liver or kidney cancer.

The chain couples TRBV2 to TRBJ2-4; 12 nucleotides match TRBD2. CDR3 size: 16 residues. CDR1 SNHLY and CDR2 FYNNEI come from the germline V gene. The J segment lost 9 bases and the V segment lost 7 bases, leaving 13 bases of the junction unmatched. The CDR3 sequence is CASTNGLAGPNGIQYF. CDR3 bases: TGTGCCAGCACAAACGGACTAGCGGGACCGAACGGCATTCAGTACTTC.

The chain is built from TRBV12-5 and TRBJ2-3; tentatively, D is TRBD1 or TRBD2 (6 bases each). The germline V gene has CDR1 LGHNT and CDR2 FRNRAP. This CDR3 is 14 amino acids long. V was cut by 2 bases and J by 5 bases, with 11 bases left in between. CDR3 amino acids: CASGLWGAGDTQYF. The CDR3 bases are TGTGCTAGTGGTTTGTGGGGGGCGGGAGATACGCAGTATTTT.

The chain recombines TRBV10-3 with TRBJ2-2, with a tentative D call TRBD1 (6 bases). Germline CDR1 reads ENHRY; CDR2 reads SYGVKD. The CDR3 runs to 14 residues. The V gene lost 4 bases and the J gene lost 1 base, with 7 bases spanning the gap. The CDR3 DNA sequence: TGTGCCATCAGTGCGGGACAGAACACCGGGGAGCTGTTTTTT. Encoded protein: CAISAGQNTGELFF.

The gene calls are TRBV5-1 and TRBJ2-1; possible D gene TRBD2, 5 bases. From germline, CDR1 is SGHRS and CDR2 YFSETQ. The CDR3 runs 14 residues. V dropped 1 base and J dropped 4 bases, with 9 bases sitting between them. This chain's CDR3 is CASSLPGSYNEQFF. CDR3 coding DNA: TGCGCCAGCAGCTTGCCGGGATCGTACAATGAGCAGTTCTTC.

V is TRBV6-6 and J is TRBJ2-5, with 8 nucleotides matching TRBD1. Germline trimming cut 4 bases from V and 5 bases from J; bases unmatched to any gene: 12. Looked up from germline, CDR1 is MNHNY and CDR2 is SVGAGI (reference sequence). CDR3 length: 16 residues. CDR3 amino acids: CASSSRQGSSRETQYF. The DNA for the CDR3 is TGTGCCAGCAGTTCCAGACAGGGGTCAAGCAGGGAGACCCAGTACTTC.

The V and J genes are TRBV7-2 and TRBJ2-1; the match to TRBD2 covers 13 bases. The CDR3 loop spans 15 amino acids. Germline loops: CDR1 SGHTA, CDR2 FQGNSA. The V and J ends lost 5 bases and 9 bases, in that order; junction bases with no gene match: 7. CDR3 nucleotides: TGTGCCAGCAGCCCAAGACTAGCGGGAGGTGGTGAGCAGTTCTTC. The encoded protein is CASSPRLAGGGEQFF.

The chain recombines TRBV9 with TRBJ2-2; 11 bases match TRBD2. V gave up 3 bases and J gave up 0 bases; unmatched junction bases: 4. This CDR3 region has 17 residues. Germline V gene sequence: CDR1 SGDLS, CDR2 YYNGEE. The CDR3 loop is CASSGDSGRANTGELFF. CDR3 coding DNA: TGTGCCAGCAGCGGAGATAGCGGGAGGGCGAACACCGGGGAGCTGTTTTTT.

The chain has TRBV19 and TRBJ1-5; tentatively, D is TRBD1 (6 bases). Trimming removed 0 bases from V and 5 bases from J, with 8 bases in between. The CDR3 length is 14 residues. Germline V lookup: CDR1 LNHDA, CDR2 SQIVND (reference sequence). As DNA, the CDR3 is TGTGCCAGTAGTATAGAGGGGGCGCATCAGCCCCAGCATTTT. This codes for CASSIEGAHQPQHF.

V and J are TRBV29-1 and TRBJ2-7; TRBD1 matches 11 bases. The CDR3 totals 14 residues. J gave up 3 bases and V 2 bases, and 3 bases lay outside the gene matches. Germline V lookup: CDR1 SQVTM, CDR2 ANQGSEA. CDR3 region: CSVELGTGGYEQYF. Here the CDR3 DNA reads TGCAGCGTTGAACTGGGGACAGGGGGCTACGAGCAGTACTTC.

CDR3 loop: CASNPGRSTDTQYF. DNA of the CDR3: TGTGCCAGCAATCCGGGACGAAGCACAGATACGCAGTATTTT. The gene calls are TRBV6-5 and TRBJ2-3; D is tentatively TRBD1 or TRBD2 (5 bases each). Trimming took off 7 bases at V and 0 bases at J, with 11 bases between the two ends. The CDR3 is made up of 14 amino acids. Germline CDR1 reads MNHEY; CDR2 reads SVGAGI.

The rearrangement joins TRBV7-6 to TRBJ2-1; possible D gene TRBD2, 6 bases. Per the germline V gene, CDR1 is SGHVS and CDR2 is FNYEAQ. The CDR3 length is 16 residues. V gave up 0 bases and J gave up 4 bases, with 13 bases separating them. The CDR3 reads CASSLAFAGNYNEQFF. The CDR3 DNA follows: TGTGCCAGCAGCTTAGCATTTGCGGGGAATTACAATGAGCAGTTCTTC. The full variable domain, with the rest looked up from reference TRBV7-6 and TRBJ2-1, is GAGVSQSPRYKVTKRGQDVALRCDPISGHVSLYWYRQALGQGPEFLTYFNYEAQQDKSGLPNDRFSAERPEGSISTLTIQRTEQRDSAMYRCASSLAFAGNYNEQFFGPGTRLTVL.

The CDR3 loop is CASSSMTRSIPEQYF. The DNA of the CDR3 is TGTGCCAGCAGCTCCATGACTAGATCCATTCCCGAGCAGTACTTC. V gene TRBV5-5 combines with J gene TRBJ2-7, with a weak D call TRBD2 (6 bases). The CDR3 is made up of 15 amino acids. The V and J ends lost 3 bases and 6 bases respectively, with 19 bases between them. CDR1 and CDR2 (germline): SGHKS, YYEKEE (reference sequence).

Here the CDR3 reads CASSPLREYNTDTQYF. CDR3 sequence (DNA): TGCGCCAGCAGCCCGTTACGGGAGTACAACACAGATACGCAGTATTTT. The V gene is TRBV4-1, the J gene TRBJ2-3, with a possible D match to TRBD2 (6 bases). The V end lost 4 bases, the J end lost 2 bases, and 16 bases lay between the germline ends. The CDR3 runs to 16 residues. CDR1 and CDR2 from the germline V gene are MGHRA and YSYEKL.

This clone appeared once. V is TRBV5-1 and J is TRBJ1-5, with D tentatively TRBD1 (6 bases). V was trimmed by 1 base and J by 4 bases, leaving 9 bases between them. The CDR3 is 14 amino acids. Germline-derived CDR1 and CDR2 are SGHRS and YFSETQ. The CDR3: CASSLTGQNQPQHF. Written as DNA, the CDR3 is TGCGCCAGCAGCTTGACAGGGCAAAATCAGCCCCAGCATTTT.

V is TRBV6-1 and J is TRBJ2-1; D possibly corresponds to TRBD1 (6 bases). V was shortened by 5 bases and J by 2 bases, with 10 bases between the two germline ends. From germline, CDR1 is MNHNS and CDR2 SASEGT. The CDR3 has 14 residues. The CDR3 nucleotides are TGTGCCAGCAGTTCCGGGACAACCTACAATGAGCAGTTCTTC. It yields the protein CASSSGTTYNEQFF.

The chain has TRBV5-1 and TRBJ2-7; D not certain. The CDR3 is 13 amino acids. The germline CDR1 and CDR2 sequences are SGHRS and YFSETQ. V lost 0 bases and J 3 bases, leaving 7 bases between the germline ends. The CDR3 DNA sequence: TGCGCCAGCAGCTTGGCAGAGTACTACGAGCAGTACTTC. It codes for CASSLAEYYEQYF. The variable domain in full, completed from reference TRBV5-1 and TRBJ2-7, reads KAGVTQTPRYLIKTRGQQVTLSCSPISGHRSVSWYQQTPGQGLQFLFEYFSETQRNKGNFPGRFSGRQFSNSRSEMNVSTLELGDSALYLCASSLAEYYEQYFGPGTRLTVT.

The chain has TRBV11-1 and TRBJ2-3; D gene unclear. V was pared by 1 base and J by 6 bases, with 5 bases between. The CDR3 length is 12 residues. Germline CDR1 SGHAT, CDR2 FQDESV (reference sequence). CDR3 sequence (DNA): TGTGCCAGCAGCTTAGGCTTCGATACGCAGTATTTT. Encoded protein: CASSLGFDTQYF.

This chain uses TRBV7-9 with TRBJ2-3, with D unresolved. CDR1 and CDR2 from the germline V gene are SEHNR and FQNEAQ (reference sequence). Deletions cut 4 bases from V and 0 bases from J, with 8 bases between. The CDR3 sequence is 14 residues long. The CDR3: CASSSGPSTDTQYF. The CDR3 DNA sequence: TGTGCCAGCAGCTCCGGACCAAGCACAGATACGCAGTATTTT.

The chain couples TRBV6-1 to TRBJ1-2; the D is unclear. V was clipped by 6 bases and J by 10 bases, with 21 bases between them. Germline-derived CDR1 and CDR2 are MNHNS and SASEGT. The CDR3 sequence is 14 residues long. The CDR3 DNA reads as TGTGCCAGCAGCGACCCGGGCCGGAACGTCCCCTACACCTTC. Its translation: CASSDPGRNVPYTF.

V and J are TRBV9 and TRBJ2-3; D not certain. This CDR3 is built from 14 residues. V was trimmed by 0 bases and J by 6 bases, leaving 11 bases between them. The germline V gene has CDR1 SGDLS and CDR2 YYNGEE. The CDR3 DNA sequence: TGTGCCAGCAGCGTAGATACTACCCCGGATACGCAGTATTTT. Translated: CASSVDTTPDTQYF.

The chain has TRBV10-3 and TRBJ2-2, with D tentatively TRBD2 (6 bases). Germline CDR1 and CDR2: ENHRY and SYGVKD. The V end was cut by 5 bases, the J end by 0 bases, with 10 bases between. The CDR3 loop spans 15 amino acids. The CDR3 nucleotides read TGTGCCATCAGTCCCCGCGGGGCGAACACCGGGGAGCTGTTTTTT. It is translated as CAISPRGANTGELFF.

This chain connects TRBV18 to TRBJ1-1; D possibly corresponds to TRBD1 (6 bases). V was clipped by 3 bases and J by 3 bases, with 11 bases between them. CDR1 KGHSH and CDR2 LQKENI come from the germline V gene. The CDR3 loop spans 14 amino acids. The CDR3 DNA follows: TGTGCCAGCTCACCGGCTGGGGGCCACACTGAAGCTTTCTTT. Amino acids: CASSPAGGHTEAFF.

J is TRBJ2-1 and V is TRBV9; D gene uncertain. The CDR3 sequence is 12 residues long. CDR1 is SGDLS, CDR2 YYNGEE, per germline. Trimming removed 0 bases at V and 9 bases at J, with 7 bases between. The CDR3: CASSVVPGEQFF. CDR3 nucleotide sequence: TGTGCCAGCAGCGTAGTTCCCGGTGAGCAGTTCTTC.

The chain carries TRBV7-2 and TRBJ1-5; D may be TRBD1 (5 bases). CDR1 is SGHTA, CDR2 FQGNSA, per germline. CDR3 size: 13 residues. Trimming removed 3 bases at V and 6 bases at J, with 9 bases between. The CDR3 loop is CASSLRTPQPQHF. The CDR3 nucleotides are TGTGCCAGCAGCTTGAGGACACCTCAGCCCCAGCATTTT. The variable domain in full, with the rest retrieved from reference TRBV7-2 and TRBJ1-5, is GAGVSQSPSNKVTEKGKDVELRCDPISGHTALYWYRQSLGQGLEFLIYFQGNSAPDKSGLPSDRFSAERTGGSVSTLTIQRTQQEDSAVYLCASSLRTPQPQHFGDGTRLSIL.

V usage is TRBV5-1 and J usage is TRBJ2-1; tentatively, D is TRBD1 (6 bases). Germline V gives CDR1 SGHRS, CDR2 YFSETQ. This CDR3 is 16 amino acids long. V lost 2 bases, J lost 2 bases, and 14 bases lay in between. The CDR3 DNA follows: TGCGCCAGCAGCTTAGATACAGGGTCCCCCTACAATGAGCAGTTCTTC. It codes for CASSLDTGSPYNEQFF. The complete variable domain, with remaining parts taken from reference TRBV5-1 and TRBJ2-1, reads KAGVTQTPRYLIKTRGQQVTLSCSPISGHRSVSWYQQTPGQGLQFLFEYFSETQRNKGNFPGRFSGRQFSNSRSEMNVSTLELGDSALYLCASSLDTGSPYNEQFFGPGTRLTVL.